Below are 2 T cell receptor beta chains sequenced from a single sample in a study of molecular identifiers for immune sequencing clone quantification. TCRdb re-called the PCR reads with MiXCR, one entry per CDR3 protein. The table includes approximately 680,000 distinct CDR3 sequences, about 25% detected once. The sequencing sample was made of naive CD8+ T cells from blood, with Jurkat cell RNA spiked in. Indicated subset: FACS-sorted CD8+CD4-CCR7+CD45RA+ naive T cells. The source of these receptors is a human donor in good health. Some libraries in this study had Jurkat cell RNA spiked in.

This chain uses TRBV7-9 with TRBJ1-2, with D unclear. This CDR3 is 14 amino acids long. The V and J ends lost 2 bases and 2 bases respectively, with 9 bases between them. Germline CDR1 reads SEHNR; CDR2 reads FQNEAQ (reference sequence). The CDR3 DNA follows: TGTGCCAGCAGCTTAATCCAGGAGAACTATGGCTACACCTTC. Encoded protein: CASSLIQENYGYTF.

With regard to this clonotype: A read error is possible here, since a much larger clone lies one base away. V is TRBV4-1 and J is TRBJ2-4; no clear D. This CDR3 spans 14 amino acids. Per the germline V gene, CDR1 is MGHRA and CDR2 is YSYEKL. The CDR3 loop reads CAGSQQLSGAIQYF. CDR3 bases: TGCGCCGGCAGCCAGCAACTCTCAGGAGCCATTCAGTACTTC.